The next 4 T cell receptor beta chains were all read from a single sample in a study of metastatic and nonmetastatic thyroid tumors. There were no patients who had received any treatment before thyroid surgery. TCRdb re-called the PCR reads via MiXCR. The table lists 15,000 to 20,000 clones, under 30% of them singletons. The specimen was adjacent normal tissue. Source of these receptors: a female donor with papillary thyroid cancer or a benign thyroid nodule (not recorded which). Some clones in this sample may be carry-over from other donors' samples.

Of note for this clone: This clone may be a read error of a much larger clone one base away. V gene TRBV29-1 combines with J gene TRBJ2-7; D ambiguous. V lost 4 bases and J 2 bases, leaving 18 bases between the germline ends. Germline-derived CDR1 and CDR2 are SQVTM and ANQGSEA. The CDR3 sequence is 15 residues long. CDR3 in amino acids: CSVADPEGRPYEQYF. CDR3 nucleotide sequence: TGCAGCGTTGCCGATCCGGAAGGGCGTCCCTACGAGCAGTACTTC.

A few counts support this clone. This rearrangement joins TRBV12-3 or TRBV12-4 to TRBJ1-1; no reliable D call. The V and J ends lost 2 bases and 5 bases respectively, with 9 bases between them. The CDR3 is 13 amino acids. CDR3 amino acids: CASSLKGRTEAFF. CDR3 coding DNA: TGTGCCAGCAGTTTAAAGGGTCGGACTGAAGCTTTCTTT.

By its share, this clone is medium-sized (0.01 to 0.1%). The gene calls are TRBV10-1 and TRBJ2-3; 8 positions agree with TRBD2. CDR3 length: 13 residues. Germline CDR1 is WNHNN and CDR2 is SYGVQD (reference sequence). V was clipped by 6 bases and J by 6 bases; unmatched bases: 5. CDR3 region: CASSGRAGDTQYF. DNA for the CDR3: TGCGCCAGCAGCGGGAGGGCCGGGGATACGCAGTATTTT.

This clone is medium-sized in the sample. The chain has TRBV6-5 and TRBJ2-1, with D possibly TRBD1 on 6 matching bases. This CDR3 contains 13 residues. In germline, CDR1 is MNHEY, CDR2 SVGAGI. With 3 bases removed from V and 9 bases from J, the gap between germline ends came to 12 bases. This CDR3 reads CASSYTGSVEQFF. The CDR3 DNA follows: TGTGCCAGCAGTTATACAGGGTCGGTTGAGCAGTTCTTC.